Detailed here is one TCR beta chain. Its target is not known. Measured with immunoSEQ multiplex PCR; TCRdb has only the in-frame clones, and not every one. The sample lists under 140,000 clones, about 90% occurring once. This sample stems from a study of T cell responses to AZD1222 COVID-19 vaccine. Study results and caveats: In all cases, repertoires were sampled only after the peak T cell response. Clonal diversity was possibly underestimated, and white British individuals and females predominated among donors.

The CDR3 covers 14 residues. V shed 5 bases and J shed 6 bases, with 13 bases lying between them. CDR1 is MNHEY and CDR2 is SMNVEV in the germline V gene (reference sequence). The sequencing here drew on peripheral blood, taken 28 days after the second AZD1222 dose. This chain joins TRBV27 and TRBJ1-4; D gene unclear. This receptor was identified in an adult who received the AZD1222 COVID-19 vaccine. The CDR3: CASSRTGVDEKLFF. As DNA, the CDR3 is TGTGCCAGCAGTAGAACCGGGGTGGATGAAAAACTGTTTTTT.